This TCR beta chain was observed in a study of shared clonotypes between healthy human individuals. Across the whole study: Plates per donor: three CD4 naive, three CD4 memory, two CD8 naive, one CD8 memory. The study, taken as a whole, reports: Clonotype sharing across a few donors was observed for roughly 5% of naive CD4 clonotypes.

The donor population consisted of healthy HIV-negative adults with no recent acute infections or vaccinations. As concerns this clone: Its target is not known.

Original data processing: In the immunoSEQ data, sequences were junction-only and lacked quality scores, so filtering differed. The repertoire was sequenced with immunoSEQ multiplex PCR; TCRdb's copy has only in-frame clones and lacks some. The V and J calls and clone size were taken over from that table, and D and trimming were inferred from the DNA. The repertoire holds more than 500,000 clones, more than 95% seen once, with about 0.068% in the top ten. The receptor comes from a woman under 40 in good health. The specimen sequenced was naive CD4+ T cells sorted from blood. This sample's subset: CD45RA+ positively selected.

The CDR3 region is CASSLPTGGVHETQYF. The CDR3 DNA reads as TGCGCCAGCAGCCTACCGACAGGGGGGGTTCACGAGACCCAGTACTTC. This chain connects TRBV5-1 to TRBJ2-5; 9 positions match TRBD1. The CDR3 extends over 16 amino acids. Trimming removed 4 bases from V and 5 bases from J; junction bases left unmatched: 12. Germline V gene sequence: CDR1 SGHRS, CDR2 YFSETQ.